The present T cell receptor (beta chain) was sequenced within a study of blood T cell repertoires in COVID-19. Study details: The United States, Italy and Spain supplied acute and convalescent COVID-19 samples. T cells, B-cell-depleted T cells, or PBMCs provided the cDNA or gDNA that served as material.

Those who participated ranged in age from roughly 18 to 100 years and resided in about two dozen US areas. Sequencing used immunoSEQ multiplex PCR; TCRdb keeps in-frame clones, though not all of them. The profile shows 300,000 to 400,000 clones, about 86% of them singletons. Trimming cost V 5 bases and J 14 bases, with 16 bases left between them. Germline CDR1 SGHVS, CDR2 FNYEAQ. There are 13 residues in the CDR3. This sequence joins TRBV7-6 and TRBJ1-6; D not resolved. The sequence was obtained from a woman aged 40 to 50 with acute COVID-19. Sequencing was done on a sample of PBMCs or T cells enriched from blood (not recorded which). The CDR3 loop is CASSPSQRSTLHF. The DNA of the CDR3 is TGTGCCAGCAGCCCTAGCCAACGATCCACCCTCCACTTT.